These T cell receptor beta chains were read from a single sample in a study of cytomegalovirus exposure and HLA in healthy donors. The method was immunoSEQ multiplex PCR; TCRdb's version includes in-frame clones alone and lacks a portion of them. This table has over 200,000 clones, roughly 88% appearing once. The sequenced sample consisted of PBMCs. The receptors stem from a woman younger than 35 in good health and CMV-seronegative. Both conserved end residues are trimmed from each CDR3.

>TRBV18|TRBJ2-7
ASSSVRGFYEQY
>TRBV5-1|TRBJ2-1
ASSFRGPLTSSYNEQF
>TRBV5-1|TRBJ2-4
ASSGQGSKNIQY
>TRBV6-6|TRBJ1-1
ATAGRGGGNTEAF
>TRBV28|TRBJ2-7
ASISQGGSYEQY
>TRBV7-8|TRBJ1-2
ASSSRQGMDYGYT
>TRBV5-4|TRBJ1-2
ASRPRQGEGYT
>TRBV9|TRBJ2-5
ASSVSRGGETQY
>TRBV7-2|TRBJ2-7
ASSKRGYSYEQY
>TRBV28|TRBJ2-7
ASSLGLGEQY
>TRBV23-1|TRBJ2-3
ASSQLSSARDNTDTQY
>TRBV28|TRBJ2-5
ASGVRDSQTQY
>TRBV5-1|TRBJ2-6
ASSLGGHSGANVLT
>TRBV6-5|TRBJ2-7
ASSWTSGRSSHEQY
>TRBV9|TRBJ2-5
ASSVGTRQETQY
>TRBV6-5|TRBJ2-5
ASSYPGGQETQY
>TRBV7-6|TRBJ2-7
ASSTGLASYEQY
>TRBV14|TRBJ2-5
ASSHGQGETQY
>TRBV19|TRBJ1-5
ASSSGSQPQH
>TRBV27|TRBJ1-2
ASANWGTGGGGGYGYT
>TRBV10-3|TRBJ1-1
AISGETFNTEAF
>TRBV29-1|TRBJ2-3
SVAGLAGTMNTQY
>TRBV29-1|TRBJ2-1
SVDSGSEEQF
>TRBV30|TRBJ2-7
AWSRGAAYEQY
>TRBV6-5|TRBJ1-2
ASTRTGSGYT
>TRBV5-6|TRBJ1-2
ASSPLTRVDYGYT
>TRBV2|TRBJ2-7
ASSELAVRGAGYEQY
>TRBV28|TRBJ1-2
ASSLPPPSPGTGVDYGYT
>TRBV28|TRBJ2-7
ASSSSRTGLGEQY
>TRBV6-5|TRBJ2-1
ASSRQGLAGEQF
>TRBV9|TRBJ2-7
ASSVGAGGYEQY
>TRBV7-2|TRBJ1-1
ASSLLTGLNTEAF
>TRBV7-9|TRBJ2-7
ASSHRDGGEQY
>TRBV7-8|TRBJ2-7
ASSAGLAGGYEQY
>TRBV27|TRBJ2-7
ASSSSPLLAGGPHEQY
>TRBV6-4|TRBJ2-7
ASNEGGWHEQY
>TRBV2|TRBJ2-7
ASSKTGSSEQY
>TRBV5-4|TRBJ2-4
ASSSRLAGDIQY
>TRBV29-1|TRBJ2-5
SVEGTVLGETQY
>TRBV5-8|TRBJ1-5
ASSANFGSNQPQH
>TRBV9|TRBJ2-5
ASSVGAMIETQY
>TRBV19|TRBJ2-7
ASRPSGHYEQY
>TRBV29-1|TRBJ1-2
SVGGRGDYGYT
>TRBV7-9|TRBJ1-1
ASSPDRGIRGTEAF
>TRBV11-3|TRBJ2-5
ASSPGTSGLQETQY
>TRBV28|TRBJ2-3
ASSSGQPDTQY
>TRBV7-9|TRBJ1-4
ASSRTGSNEKLF
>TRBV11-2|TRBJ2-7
ASSLVASGRTEQY
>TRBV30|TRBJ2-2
AWSAREKDTGELF
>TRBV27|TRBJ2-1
ASSLAGALYNEQF
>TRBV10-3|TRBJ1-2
AIRGADYGYT
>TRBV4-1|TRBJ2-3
ASSQYLTSTDTQY
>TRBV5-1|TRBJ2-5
ASSLWTSGGTGLAQETQY
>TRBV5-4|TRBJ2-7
ASSIQMGQGYPREQY
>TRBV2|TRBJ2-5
ASSGVSGETQY